The T cell receptor beta chain described here comes from a study of blood T cell repertoires in COVID-19 (TCRdb year 2020). At the level of the whole study: Samples from collaborators originated in the United States, Italy and Spain and spanned both the acute and convalescent phases of COVID-19. The repertoires were released in a freely available public database meant as a resource for research on the immune response to SARS-CoV-2. The dataset comprised deeply sampled blood TCRbeta repertoires from subjects exposed to, actively infected with, or recovered from COVID-19. The material from the prospective study consisted of cDNA or gDNA derived from T cells, B-cell-depleted T cells, or PBMCs. Sample metadata almost always included a de-identified subject ID, COVID-19 status, age in years and sex. Samples came from the ongoing ImmuneRACE study (first 160 participants) plus 1,254 subjects from 6 global collaborators. HLA class I and class II types, where available, came from metadata supplied by the sample provider rather than from assay-based typing.

The sample holds one count of this clone. The antigen this receptor binds is unknown. Base quality data are lacking; no much larger clone is found one base away. Participants in the prospective study were aged about 18 to 89 years, lived in more than 20 United States geographic areas, and enrolled through a virtual design. In the prospective study, cohorts were assigned on the basis of participant-reported clinical history obtained from a screening survey and a study questionnaire. Recovered participants in ImmuneRACE Cohort 3 were defined as having two consecutive negative NP/OP PCR tests, clearance from a healthcare professional, or resolution of symptoms. Mobile phlebotomists in the prospective study collected whole blood, serum and a nasopharyngeal or oropharyngeal swab from every participant. Prospective study participants could optionally give additional blood draws and questionnaires over an approximately two-month period. Before DNA extraction, blood samples from the prospective study were shipped at room temperature or frozen.

The immunoSEQ Assay, a bias-controlled multiplex PCR, was used to amplify TCRbeta CDR3 regions from genomic DNA. As for how the authors treated the data: Nucleated cell counts per sample were estimated from amplification of reference gene primers within the assay. Sequence reads were collapsed and filtered to measure the absolute abundance of every unique TCRbeta CDR3 rearrangement. For each sample, productive Simpson clonality was calculated as the square root of Simpson's diversity index across productive rearrangements. TCRdb provides this immuneACCESS table in a form limited to in-frame rearrangements. Some clones are lacking; in checked studies, under half of them reflect an unresolved V gene, and why the rest are absent is not known. V and J calls and clone size are those listed in that table; D and trimming were worked out from the DNA. This sample is represented by 300,000 to 450,000 clones; approximately 84% of them were singletons. Together, the top ten hold about 0.93% of the sample.

The CDR3 starts with the cysteine, ends with the phenylalanine, and has 16 residues. CDR3 DNA only is kept here, 48 bases in frame from base 1. The germline V gene encodes CDR1 SGHTA and CDR2 FQGNSA. V has 0 bases trimmed and J has 4 bases trimmed; junction bases matching no gene number 5. The study at large found these results: The quantity of clinical and demographic metadata differed by source and by participant and was supplied without curation.

This chain joins TRBV7-2 to TRBJ1-2, and TRBD1 aligns with 10 junction nucleotides. This receptor was identified in a woman aged 25 to 39 who had recovered from COVID-19. Sequencing was performed on PBMCs or T cells enriched from blood (not recorded which). The nucleotide sequence reads as follows: TGTGCCAGCAGCTTAGCGGGGACAGGGGACGGCTATGGCTACACCTTC. This translates into CASSLAGTGDGYGYTF.